What follows are 26 T cell receptor beta chains derived from one specimen sequenced in a study of blood T cell repertoires in COVID-19. Sequencing was performed with immunoSEQ multiplex PCR; in TCRdb, only in-frame clones are kept and a portion is missing. The sample has 400,000 or so clones; more than 80% are singletons. The sequencing input was PBMCs or T cells enriched from blood (not recorded which). Every receptor here comes from a man in his thirties or forties who had recovered from COVID-19.

This clone was counted once. The V and J genes are TRBV27 and TRBJ1-1; the match to TRBD1 covers 8 bases. In germline, CDR1 is MNHEY, CDR2 SMNVEV (reference sequence). The CDR3 is 16 residues long. After removal of 0 bases from V and 0 bases from J, the junction contained 3 bases not matched to a gene. The CDR3 protein is CASSLSRGRMNTEAFF. The CDR3 region has the DNA TGTGCCAGCAGTTTATCCAGGGGGCGTATGAACACTGAAGCTTTCTTT.

The chain links TRBV19 to TRBJ1-2, with D possibly matching TRBD1 (5 bases). Looked up from germline, CDR1 is LNHDA and CDR2 is SQIVND (reference sequence). CDR3 length: 13 residues. The germline V and J ends were trimmed by 5 bases and 4 bases, with 11 bases remaining between them. The CDR3, as DNA: TGTGCCAGTAGTCCCAGGGTCGGCTATGGCTACACCTTC. Protein: CASSPRVGYGYTF. The full variable domain, completed using reference TRBV19 and TRBJ1-2, is DGGITQSPKYLFRKEGQNVTLSCEQNLNHDAMYWYRQDPGQGLRLIYYSQIVNDFQKGDIAEGYSVSREKKESFPLTVTSAQKNPTAFYLCASSPRVGYGYTFGSGTRLTVV.

CDR3 residues: CASSRYTDGREQYF. The CDR3 DNA sequence: TGTGCCAGCAGCCGATACACTGACGGGAGGGAGCAGTACTTC. The rearrangement uses TRBV3-1 (or the pseudogene TRBV3-2) and TRBJ2-7; TRBD2 agrees at 7 bases. The CDR3 loop spans 14 amino acids. Germline CDR1 is LGHDT and CDR2 is YNNKEL (reference sequence). Trimming removed 4 bases from V and 7 bases from J; junction bases left unmatched: 10.

The rearrangement joins TRBV24-1 to TRBJ1-2, with a weak D call TRBD1 (6 bases). Germline loops: CDR1 KGHDR, CDR2 SFDVKD. V was cut by 3 bases and J by 8 bases, with 12 bases left in between. The CDR3 length is 13 residues. The chain's CDR3 is CATSDPTGGGYTF. In DNA form, the CDR3 reads TGTGCCACCAGTGATCCGACAGGTGGAGGCTACACCTTC.

This clone appeared once. The chain combines TRBV15 with TRBJ2-4; weak D call: TRBD1 (6 bases). The CDR3 has 16 residues. CDR1 and CDR2 (germline): LNHNV, YYDKDF (reference sequence). V was pared by 1 base and J by 0 bases, with 10 bases between. In nucleotides, the CDR3 is TGTGCCACCAGCAGAGGAGGGGGAGTAGCCAAAAACATTCAGTACTTC. It translates to CATSRGGGVAKNIQYF. Combining the CDR3 with reference TRBV15 and TRBJ2-4 gives the whole variable domain DAMVIQNPRYQVTQFGKPVTLSCSQTLNHNVMYWYQQKSSQAPKLLFHYYDKDFNNEADTPDNFQSRRPNTSFCFLDIRSPGLGDTAMYLCATSRGGGVAKNIQYFGAGTRLSVL.

The rearrangement uses TRBV5-4 and TRBJ2-2; 9 nucleotides line up with TRBD2. Germline CDR1 is SGHNT and CDR2 is YYREEE (reference sequence). The CDR3 covers 16 residues. V shed 4 bases and J 1 base; nucleotides not matched to a gene: 5. Here the CDR3 DNA reads TGTGCCAGCAGCGGGACTAGCTCCAAGAACACCGGGGAGCTGTTTTTT. It translates to CASSGTSSKNTGELFF.

In its sample, this clone was seen once. The rearrangement uses TRBV6-1 and TRBJ1-2, with a tentative D call TRBD1 (6 bases). The V gene lost 0 bases and the J gene lost 5 bases, with 22 bases spanning the gap. CDR1 MNHNS and CDR2 SASEGT come from the germline V gene. The CDR3 has 18 amino acids. The CDR3 nucleotides are TGTGCCAGCAGTGAAGCGCTTCTGGTTACGGGGGGCGATTATGGCTACACCTTC. Translated, it gives CASSEALLVTGGDYGYTF.

Written as DNA, the CDR3 is TGTGCCAGCAGCTTTGTCAGGGGGCTCTACGAGCAGTACTTC. Its protein product is CASSFVRGLYEQYF. V usage is TRBV7-9 and J usage is TRBJ2-7; 8 nucleotides line up with TRBD1. The CDR3 covers 14 residues. CDR1 and CDR2 from the germline V gene are SEHNR and FQNEAQ (reference sequence). J gave up 3 bases and V 3 bases, and 4 bases lay outside the gene matches.

The V gene is TRBV5-6, the J gene TRBJ2-7; D is unresolved. V was cut by 4 bases and J by 3 bases, with 14 bases left in between. This CDR3 has 14 residues. Germline CDR1 and CDR2: SGHDT and YYEEEE. In DNA, the CDR3 is TGTGCCAGCAGCACGAGAGGTACTATCTACGAGCAGTACTTC. This encodes CASSTRGTIYEQYF.

This rearrangement joins TRBV5-1 to TRBJ2-3, with 10 bases fitting TRBD2. The V gene end was trimmed by 1 base and the J gene end by 0 bases; junction bases not matched to a gene: 8. The CDR3 length is 18 residues. The germline CDR1 and CDR2 sequences are SGHRS and YFSETQ. CDR3 coding DNA: TGCGCCAGCAGCTTGAGCCCAGCGGGAGGGTTGAGCACAGATACGCAGTATTTT. This encodes CASSLSPAGGLSTDTQYF.

The V gene is TRBV5-1, the J gene TRBJ2-5; D unclear. Trimming stripped 2 bases from V and 0 bases from J, with 5 bases between. The germline gives CDR1 SGHRS, CDR2 YFSETQ. This CDR3 is built from 13 residues. This chain's CDR3 is CASSLQYQETQYF. CDR3 DNA sequence: TGCGCCAGCAGCTTACAGTACCAAGAGACCCAGTACTTC.

The chain uses TRBV9 and TRBJ2-5; 13 nucleotides align to TRBD2. This CDR3 has 16 amino acids. V dropped 0 bases and J dropped 2; count of bases not matched to a gene: 1. CDR1 SGDLS and CDR2 YYNGEE come from the germline V gene. CDR3 loop: CASSVEGLAGQETQYF. CDR3 DNA: TGTGCCAGCAGCGTAGAGGGACTAGCGGGGCAAGAGACCCAGTACTTC.

The CDR3 nucleotides read TGTGCCAGCTCACCACGATCGTACGGCACCGGGGAGCTGTTTTTT. It codes for CASSPRSYGTGELFF. The V and J genes are TRBV18 and TRBJ2-2; D gene uncertain. The germline CDR1 and CDR2 sequences are KGHSH and LQKENI. The V end lost 1 base, the J end lost 4 bases, and 10 bases lay between the germline ends. The CDR3 is 15 residues long.

The chain is built from TRBV5-5 and TRBJ1-6; a weak D match, TRBD1 (6 bases). The CDR3 extends over 16 amino acids. Germline CDR1 and CDR2: SGHKS and YYEKEE (reference sequence). The germline V and J ends were trimmed by 3 bases and 4 bases, with 14 bases remaining between them. The CDR3 region is CASSYGQRVYNSPLHF. CDR3 DNA: TGTGCCAGCAGCTACGGACAGAGGGTTTATAATTCACCCCTCCACTTT.

The J gene is TRBJ2-5, the V gene TRBV7-9; 7 nucleotides line up with TRBD1. There are 15 residues in the CDR3. From germline, CDR1 is SEHNR and CDR2 FQNEAQ (reference sequence). With 5 bases clipped from V and 7 bases from J, the junction kept 13 bases outside the gene matches. The CDR3 DNA is TGTGCCAGCAGCCCATCCCCACAGGGGAAGGGGACCCAGTACTTC. It codes for CASSPSPQGKGTQYF.

The chain uses TRBV27 and TRBJ2-1; 7 nucleotides agree with TRBD2. CDR3 length equals 15 residues. Losses at the gene ends were 5 bases for V and 2 bases for J; bases not matched to a gene: 6. Germline V CDR1 and CDR2: MNHEY, SMNVEV (reference sequence). For the CDR3, the DNA is TGTGCCAGCAGTCAAGGACTAGTCCCCTACAATGAGCAGTTCTTC. The encoded protein is CASSQGLVPYNEQFF.

V and J are TRBV29-1 and TRBJ2-4; weak D call: TRBD1 (5 bases). The CDR3 sequence is 14 residues long. Germline lookup yields CDR1 SQVTM and CDR2 ANQGSEA. V was pared by 8 bases and J by 0 bases, with 14 bases between. The CDR3 loop is CSLRRQLAKNIQYF. DNA for the CDR3: TGCAGCCTTAGGAGACAGCTAGCCAAAAACATTCAGTACTTC.

This chain connects TRBV2 to TRBJ2-4; 8 positions agree with TRBD1. With V trimmed by 0 bases and J by 3 bases, 7 bases remained unmatched. The CDR3 consists of 17 residues. Per the germline V gene, CDR1 is SNHLY and CDR2 is FYNNEI. CDR3 nucleotides: TGTGCCAGCAGTGAAGCGCCGACAGGGGCGGACAAAAACATTCAGTACTTC. It specifies CASSEAPTGADKNIQYF.

V is TRBV7-2 and J is TRBJ1-5; D gene unclear. CDR1 and CDR2 from the germline V gene are SGHTA and FQGNSA. The length of the CDR3 is 15 residues. V was clipped by 5 bases and J by 4 bases, with 15 bases between them. The CDR3 DNA is TGTGCCAGCAGCACCTGGAGGGAAGGAAATCAGCCCCAGCATTTT. Its translation: CASSTWREGNQPQHF.

This chain joins TRBV3-1 (or the pseudogene TRBV3-2) and TRBJ2-7, with TRBD1 matching 7 bases. CDR1 is LGHDT, CDR2 YNNKEL, per germline (reference sequence). V gave up 4 bases and J gave up 5 bases; unmatched junction bases: 5. This CDR3 region has 13 residues. The CDR3 sequence is CASSRQGVDEQYF. CDR3 coding DNA: TGTGCCAGCAGCCGGCAGGGGGTGGACGAGCAGTACTTC.

This clone came up a few times. The chain combines TRBV18 with TRBJ1-1; 10 bases fit TRBD1. Trimming cost V 3 bases and J 6 bases; bases outside gene matches: 7. The CDR3 spans 15 residues. CDR1 KGHSH and CDR2 LQKENI come from the germline V gene. CDR3 DNA: TGTGCCAGCTCACCGGGGACAGGGGATACCGCTGAAGCTTTCTTT. Its translation is CASSPGTGDTAEAFF.

A word on this clone: At one end the junction does not follow the germline gene, possibly because of a read error. For the CDR3, the DNA is TGTGCCAGCACCCAAGGGGGGCACGGGGAGCTGTTTTTT. It specifies CASTQGGHGELFF. The chain is built from TRBV14 and TRBJ2-2; D may match TRBD1 or TRBD2 (6 bases each). Looked up from germline, CDR1 is SGHDN and CDR2 is FVKESK. The CDR3 consists of 13 residues. Full variable domain (outside the CDR3, taken from reference TRBV14 and TRBJ2-2): EAGVTQFPSHSVIEKGQTVTLRCDPISGHDNLYWYRRVMGKEIKFLLHFVKESKQDESGMPNNRFLAERTGGTYSTLKVQPAELEDSGVYFCASTQGGHGELFFGEGSRLTVL.

The chain couples TRBV15 to TRBJ2-1, with TRBD2 matching 7 bases. J gave up 6 bases and V 3 bases, and 8 bases lay outside the gene matches. The CDR3 is 15 residues long. Looked up from germline, CDR1 is LNHNV and CDR2 is YYDKDF (reference sequence). The CDR3, as DNA: TGTGCCACCAGCAGTCTTTTTTCGGGAGGCAATGAGCAGTTCTTC. Protein product: CATSSLFSGGNEQFF.

This clone was picked up a small number of times. The J gene is TRBJ2-7, the V gene TRBV19; 9 bases are shared with TRBD2. V dropped 7 bases and J dropped 4; count of bases not matched to a gene: 11. The CDR3 totals 15 residues. Per germline, CDR1 LNHDA and CDR2 SQIVND (reference sequence). CDR3 sequence (DNA): TGTGCCAGTACCTGGACTAGCGCGTCAAGTTACGAGCAGTACTTC. It translates to CASTWTSASSYEQYF.

This clone has a single count. The chain carries TRBV27 and TRBJ2-2, with 10 positions matching TRBD2. Germline V gives CDR1 MNHEY, CDR2 SMNVEV (reference sequence). Trimming took 6 bases from V and 5 from J; bases not matched to a gene: 9. This CDR3 region has 16 residues. The CDR3 DNA is TGTGCCAGCAGACCGGGACTAGCGAGAGTGACCGGGGAGCTGTTTTTT. Protein sequence: CASRPGLARVTGELFF.

CDR3 amino acids: CASSAYRGGYTEAFF. CDR3 coding DNA: TGTGCCAGCAGCGCCTACAGGGGGGGATACACTGAAGCTTTCTTT. The rearrangement uses TRBV7-2 and TRBJ1-1; 8 bases agree with TRBD1. V dropped 5 bases and J dropped 3; count of bases not matched to a gene: 8. The CDR3 loop spans 15 amino acids. The germline gives CDR1 SGHTA, CDR2 FQGNSA.